The 20 T cell receptor beta chains below all came from one sample that was sequenced in a study of metastatic and nonmetastatic thyroid tumors. Patients had received no treatment of any kind before thyroid surgery. Via MiXCR, TCRdb re-called the PCR reads. This sample has about 13,000 clones, with around 25% found just once. The sequencing sample was made of adjacent normal tissue. The receptors shown here come from a female donor with papillary thyroid cancer or a benign thyroid nodule (not recorded which). Some clones in this sample may be carry-over from other donors' samples.

The chain couples TRBV11-2 to TRBJ1-5, with a weak D call TRBD1 (5 bases). Looked up from germline, CDR1 is SGHAT and CDR2 is FQNNGV. Between the trimmed V and J ends, which lost 5 bases and 1 base, there was a span of 9 bases. This CDR3 region has 14 residues. The CDR3 DNA reads TGTGCCAGCAGCCGGGCAGGGAGCAATCAGCCCCAGCATTTT. This translates into CASSRAGSNQPQHF.

By proportion, this clone is medium-sized. The chain joins TRBV6-5 to TRBJ2-1, with D possibly being TRBD1 (7 bases). In germline, CDR1 is MNHEY, CDR2 SVGAGI. This CDR3 has 16 amino acids. V was clipped by 2 bases and J by 8 bases, with 19 bases between them. This CDR3 is CASSYGGSRGIYEQFF. As DNA, the CDR3 is TGTGCCAGCAGTTACGGGGGGTCCAGGGGGATATATGAGCAGTTCTTC.

The chain recombines TRBV20-1 with TRBJ2-3; no firm D call. Trimming pared 1 base from V and 3 bases from J, leaving 5 bases between. Germline lookup yields CDR1 DFQATT and CDR2 SNEGSKA (reference sequence). CDR3 length equals 12 residues. CDR3 DNA: TGCAGTGCTAGAGCCGGGACAGATACGCAGTATTTT. Translated: CSARAGTDTQYF.

As regards this clone: Mismatch with germline at one junction end may stem from a read error. This chain links TRBV4-1 with TRBJ1-2; D gene unclear. This CDR3 region has 13 residues. Germline V gene lookup returns CDR1 MGHRA and CDR2 YSYEKL. CDR3 in DNA: TGCGCCAGCAGCCAAGATGAGGACTATGGCTACAAATTC. Its translation is CASSQDEDYGYKF.

This clone was counted a few times. The chain recombines TRBV6-1 with TRBJ2-7; unclear D gene. This CDR3 has 15 amino acids. Trimming removed 6 bases from V and 2 bases from J, with 17 bases in between. Germline V lookup: CDR1 MNHNS, CDR2 SASEGT. DNA for the CDR3: TGTGCCAGCAGCCATGGATTCGGCATTACCTACGAGCAGTACTTC. Amino acids: CASSHGFGITYEQYF.

Within the sample, this clone is medium-sized. V is TRBV2 and J is TRBJ2-2; D gene ambiguous. Germline V gene lookup returns CDR1 SNHLY and CDR2 FYNNEI. The CDR3 has 13 residues. Deletions cut 4 bases from V and 4 bases from J, with 7 bases between. The CDR3 here is CASSVWGTGELFF. DNA of the CDR3: TGTGCCAGCAGTGTTTGGGGCACCGGGGAGCTGTTTTTT.

This clone was detected once. The J gene is TRBJ1-1, the V gene TRBV30; weak D call: TRBD1 (5 bases). This CDR3 has 16 residues. V was cut by 1 base and J by 3 bases, with 18 bases left in between. Germline V gene data show CDR1 as GTSNPN and CDR2 as SVGIG (reference sequence). This CDR3 is CAWSAYWGWEDTEAFF. The CDR3 DNA is TGTGCCTGGAGTGCCTACTGGGGGTGGGAAGACACTGAAGCTTTCTTT.

The CDR3 spells CAWSSGSYQETQYF. Written as DNA, the CDR3 is TGTGCCTGGAGTTCCGGTTCGTACCAAGAGACCCAGTACTTC. This rearrangement joins TRBV30 to TRBJ2-5; unclear D gene. Germline assignment: CDR1 GTSNPN and CDR2 SVGIG (reference sequence). With 2 bases removed from V and 0 bases from J, the gap between germline ends came to 10 bases. The length of the CDR3 is 14 residues. Full variable domain (missing parts from reference TRBV30 and TRBJ2-5): SQTIHQWPATLVQPVGSPLSLECTVEGTSNPNLYWYRQAAGRGLQLLFYSVGIGQISSEVPQNLSASRPQDRQFILSSKKLLLSDSGFYLCAWSSGSYQETQYFGPGTRLLVL.

This clone came up a few times. The rearrangement joins TRBV11-2 to TRBJ2-2, with TRBD2 as a possible D gene (5 bases). V dropped 1 base and J dropped 0 bases, with 9 bases sitting between them. The CDR3 has 16 residues. CDR1 is SGHAT and CDR2 is FQNNGV in the germline V gene. The CDR3 DNA is TGTGCCAGCAGCTTAGGAGGGCGGGCGAACACCGGGGAGCTGTTTTTT. This encodes CASSLGGRANTGELFF.

In this sample, this clone is medium-sized (0.01 to 0.1%). The chain couples TRBV20-1 to TRBJ2-7, with TRBD2 matching 8 bases. V shed 3 bases and J 4 bases; nucleotides not matched to a gene: 14. Germline V gene data show CDR1 as DFQATT and CDR2 as SNEGSKA (reference sequence). This CDR3 is 16 amino acids long. In DNA, the CDR3 is TGCAGTGCTAGGGAGGCTGGCGCGGGAGGAACGTACGAGCAGTACTTC. As protein: CSAREAGAGGTYEQYF.

The chain carries TRBV5-1 and TRBJ1-2; tentatively, D is TRBD1 (5 bases). CDR3 length equals 15 residues. Trimming cost V 0 bases and J 8 bases, with 17 bases left between them. Germline CDR1 SGHRS, CDR2 YFSETQ. CDR3 coding DNA: TGCGCCAGCAGCTTGGGTGACAGTACTCCAGCGGGCTACACCTTC. It is translated as CASSLGDSTPAGYTF.

Only a few counts were recorded for this clone. The CDR3 loop reads CASSTSDRLHEQYF. CDR3 DNA: TGTGCCAGCAGCACATCCGACAGGCTCCACGAGCAGTACTTC. The chain uses TRBV27 and TRBJ2-7, with a tentative D call TRBD1 (6 bases). The V gene lost 6 bases and the J gene lost 5 bases, with 17 bases spanning the gap. The CDR3 runs 14 residues. Germline CDR1 is MNHEY and CDR2 is SMNVEV (reference sequence).

This clone was detected many times. The DNA for the CDR3 is TGCAGTGCTCGGGGGCTAGGGGCGGGAGGGACCTACGAGCAGTACTTC. This gives the protein CSARGLGAGGTYEQYF. This chain connects TRBV20-1 to TRBJ2-7; 9 bases are shared with TRBD2. The germline CDR1 and CDR2 sequences are DFQATT and SNEGSKA (reference sequence). The V gene end was trimmed by 5 bases and the J gene end by 2 bases; junction bases not matched to a gene: 13. The CDR3 covers 16 residues.

By proportion, this clone is medium-sized. The chain uses TRBV7-3 and TRBJ2-1; TRBD2 might be the D (5 bases). Between the trimmed V and J ends, which lost 3 bases and 9 bases, there was a span of 12 bases. Germline V lookup: CDR1 SGHTA, CDR2 FQGTGA. This CDR3 contains 13 residues. In DNA form, the CDR3 reads TGTGCCAGCAGCTTGGATCGGAGCGGTGAGCAGTTCTTC. Protein: CASSLDRSGEQFF.

This clone was observed a handful of times. The genes are TRBV6-1 and TRBJ1-6; 7 bases match TRBD1. The CDR3 totals 13 residues. Germline-derived CDR1 and CDR2 are MNHNS and SASEGT. The V segment lost 5 bases and the J segment 9 bases; nucleotides outside the gene matches: 4. In DNA form, the CDR3 reads TGTGCCAGCAGTATGGCAGGGGGTTCACCCCTCCACTTT. Translating gives CASSMAGGSPLHF.

This clone was found a few times. The V and J genes are TRBV2 and TRBJ2-7; D is ambiguous. V lost 1 base to trimming and J lost 2 bases, with 9 bases between them. The CDR3 sequence is 14 residues long. In germline, CDR1 is SNHLY, CDR2 FYNNEI. The CDR3, as DNA: TGTGCCAGCAGTGAAGATCTGGGAACCTACGAGCAGTACTTC. This gives the protein CASSEDLGTYEQYF.

The chain carries TRBV25-1 and TRBJ1-4; 9 bases match TRBD1. The CDR3 sequence is 15 residues long. Germline CDR1 and CDR2: MGHDK and SYGVNS. V gave up 1 base and J gave up 7 bases; unmatched junction bases: 4. CDR3 in amino acids: CASSEWGQGGEKLFF. The CDR3 DNA sequence: TGTGCCAGCAGTGAATGGGGACAGGGAGGTGAAAAACTGTTTTTT.

The chain has TRBV14 and TRBJ2-1, with D perhaps TRBD2 (5 bases). Germline CDR1 SGHDN, CDR2 FVKESK. Trimming cost V 3 bases and J 5 bases, with 17 bases left between them. This CDR3 is built from 16 residues. The CDR3 loop is CASSQLPGGRHNEQFF. In DNA, the CDR3 is TGTGCCAGCAGCCAGCTACCCGGAGGTAGACACAATGAGCAGTTCTTC. Using reference TRBV14 and TRBJ2-1 for the parts outside the CDR3, the full variable domain is EAGVTQFPSHSVIEKGQTVTLRCDPISGHDNLYWYRRVMGKEIKFLLHFVKESKQDESGMPNNRFLAERTGGTYSTLKVQPAELEDSGVYFCASSQLPGGRHNEQFFGPGTRLTVL.

V usage is TRBV18 and J usage is TRBJ1-1; 7 positions match TRBD1. Per the germline V gene, CDR1 is KGHSH and CDR2 is LQKENI. This CDR3 comprises 17 residues. V dropped 5 bases and J dropped 0; count of bases not matched to a gene: 12. The chain's CDR3 is CASSSFRGEAMNTEAFF. CDR3 bases: TGTGCCAGCTCATCATTCAGGGGGGAGGCTATGAACACTGAAGCTTTCTTT.

In its sample, this clone ranks as medium-sized (0.01 to 0.1%). The chain employs TRBV20-1 and TRBJ2-2, with D possibly TRBD1 on 6 matching bases. V lost 0 bases and J lost 2, with 13 bases in between. Germline V gene sequence: CDR1 DFQATT, CDR2 SNEGSKA (reference sequence). The length of the CDR3 is 16 residues. CDR3 residues: CSARDGQGPNTGELFF. The CDR3 coding sequence is TGCAGTGCTAGAGATGGGCAGGGGCCTAACACCGGGGAGCTGTTTTTT.